A single sample gave rise to the 18 T cell receptor beta chains below, sequenced in a study of breast tumors, draining lymph nodes, adjacent tissues. TCRdb ran MiXCR on the multiplex PCR reads and lists one entry per CDR3 protein. The data show about 270,000 distinct CDR3 sequences, under 35% seen once. Breast cancer patients provided tissue from their axillary draining lymph nodes. Sequencing input: axillary lymph node tissue. These receptors were obtained from a female donor with breast cancer. Some clones in this sample may be carry-over from other donors' samples.

This clonotype appeared many times. The rearrangement joins TRBV20-1 to TRBJ2-5; D is unclear. The CDR3 totals 14 residues. Germline assignment: CDR1 DFQATT and CDR2 SNEGSKA (reference sequence). Trimming shortened V by 3 bases and J by 2 bases, and 13 bases separated the two germline ends. CDR3 in DNA: TGCAGTGCTAGGAGTACAGTCACGCAAGAGACCCAGTACTTC. It is translated as CSARSTVTQETQYF.

In this sample, this clonotype turned up many times. The CDR3 DNA is TGTGCCAGCAGCAGACAGGGGGCGGTCACTGAAGCTTTCTTT. Translation gives CASSRQGAVTEAFF. The chain recombines TRBV9 with TRBJ1-1, with TRBD1 matching over 10 bases. The germline V gene has CDR1 SGDLS and CDR2 YYNGEE. V was clipped by 4 bases and J by 4 bases; unmatched bases: 4. The CDR3 runs 14 residues.

Note on this clonotype: Germline and junction disagree at one end, which may indicate a read error. The CDR3 DNA sequence: TGTGCCAGCAGCTTAGGGACTACTGGAAACACCATATGTTTT. It codes for CASSLGTTGNTICF. This rearrangement joins TRBV7-9 to TRBJ1-3; D ambiguous. Germline values: CDR1 SEHNR, CDR2 FQNEAQ (reference sequence). The CDR3 is 14 amino acids. The full variable domain, in which reference TRBV7-9 and TRBJ1-3 provide the parts outside the CDR3, is DTGVSQNPRHKITKRGQNVTFRCDPISEHNRLYWYRQTLGQGPEFLTYFQNEAQLEKSRLLSDRFSAERPKGSFSTLEIQRTEQGDSAMYLCASSLGTTGNTICFGEGSWLTVV.

This clonotype has more than one count but fewer than ten. The chain joins TRBV3-1 to TRBJ2-7; D not resolved. The ends were cut back, 0 bases at V and 2 bases at J, with 14 bases in the middle. The CDR3 spans 16 residues. Germline-derived CDR1 and CDR2 are LGHDT and YNNKEL (reference sequence). The CDR3 is CASSQDLRLSTYEQYF. DNA for the CDR3: TGTGCCAGCAGCCAAGATCTTAGGTTGTCGACCTACGAGCAGTACTTC.

A note on this clonotype: A much larger clonotype is one base distant, so this may be a read error. V gene TRBV20-1 combines with J gene TRBJ2-1; 7 nucleotides line up with TRBD2. The germline V gene has CDR1 DFQATT and CDR2 SNEGSKA (reference sequence). The CDR3 consists of 15 residues. The CDR3, as DNA: TGCAGTGCTAGAGATCTAGCGGACTCCTACAATGGGCAGTTCTTC. Translated, it gives CSARDLADSYNGQFF.

A remark on this clonotype: This clone may be a read error of a much larger clone one base away. J is TRBJ1-5 and V is TRBV30, with no clear D. The CDR3 is 13 amino acids. The germline gives CDR1 GTSNPN, CDR2 SVGIG (reference sequence). As DNA, the CDR3 is TGTGCCTGGGCCTCAGATAGCAATCGGCCCCAGCATTTT. Its protein is CAWASDSNRPQHF. Based on the CDR3 plus reference TRBV30 and TRBJ1-5, the full variable domain is SQTIHQWPATLVQPVGSPLSLECTVEGTSNPNLYWYRQAAGRGLQLLFYSVGIGQISSEVPQNLSASRPQDRQFILSSKKLLLSDSGFYLCAWASDSNRPQHFGDGTRLSIL.

This sequence joins TRBV24-1 and TRBJ2-5; TRBD1 matches 8 bases. The V segment lost 12 bases and the J segment 1 base; nucleotides outside the gene matches: 9. Germline V gene sequence: CDR1 KGHDR, CDR2 SFDVKD. This CDR3 contains 14 residues. CDR3 DNA: TGTGCCTCCGCTGGACAGGGTGTCCAAGAGACCCAGTACTTC. Residues: CASAGQGVQETQYF.

This clonotype was seen ten or more times. One end of the junction is discordant with germline, which a read error may explain. This rearrangement joins TRBV7-9 to TRBJ2-3, with TRBD1 matching 9 bases. Germline CDR1 is SEHNR and CDR2 is FQNEAQ (reference sequence). The CDR3 has 12 residues. CDR3 coding DNA: TGCCAGACAGGGGGGTTCACAGATACGCAGTATTTT. Translated: CQTGGFTDTQYF.

This clonotype appeared a few times. The rearrangement uses TRBV7-2 and TRBJ1-1; maybe TRBD1 (5 bases). Trimming took 4 bases from V and 4 from J, leaving 19 bases between them. The germline gives CDR1 SGHTA, CDR2 FQGNSA. CDR3 length: 16 amino acids. The CDR3 DNA reads as TGTGCCAGCAGCTCGCCGGGACGGAGGAAGAGCACTGAAGCTTTCTTT. Amino acid sequence: CASSSPGRRKSTEAFF. The full variable domain, in which reference TRBV7-2 and TRBJ1-1 provide the parts outside the CDR3, is GAGVSQSPSNKVTEKGKDVELRCDPISGHTALYWYRQSLGQGLEFLIYFQGNSAPDKSGLPSDRFSAERTGGSVSTLTIQRTQQEDSAVYLCASSSPGRRKSTEAFFGQGTRLTVV.

V and J are TRBV5-6 and TRBJ1-2; D unresolved. The CDR3 is 12 amino acids. Trimming removed 4 bases from V and 4 bases from J, with 8 bases in between. From germline, CDR1 is SGHDT and CDR2 YYEEEE. CDR3 in amino acids: CASSGSGYGYTF. CDR3 coding DNA: TGTGCCAGCAGCGGGTCAGGCTATGGCTACACCTTC.

The sample holds many counts of this clonotype. The genes are TRBV2 and TRBJ1-3; 8 nucleotides align to TRBD1. V was pared by 6 bases and J by 5 bases, with 6 bases of the junction left unmatched. Germline V gene lookup returns CDR1 SNHLY and CDR2 FYNNEI. CDR3 size: 14 residues. The CDR3 nucleotides are TGTGCCAGCAGATTGGACAGGGCGAGAAACACCATATATTTT. The encoded protein is CASRLDRARNTIYF.

In the case of this clonotype: Given the absence of the conserved phenylalanine or tryptophan at the CDR3 end, a read error is likely. The chain recombines TRBV14 with TRBJ2-7; no firm D call. V shed 1 base and J shed 0 bases, with 4 bases lying between them. The V gene's germline CDR1 is SGHDN and CDR2 FVKESK. This CDR3 contains 13 residues. CDR3 nucleotide sequence: TGTGCCAGCAGCCAAGGGAACTCCTACGAGCAGTACTCC. Its translation: CASSQGNSYEQYS.

This clonotype was seen more than once but under ten times. A much larger clone is a single base away; this may be a read error. The CDR3: CASSQGAGATQYF. DNA of the CDR3: TGTGCCAGCAGTCAGGGGGCAGGGGCGACCCAGTACTTC. The chain is built from TRBV11-3 and TRBJ2-5, with TRBD1 identical over 8 bases. V dropped 6 bases and J dropped 7; count of bases not matched to a gene: 7. Germline V gene data show CDR1 as SGHNT and CDR2 as YENEEA. The CDR3 totals 13 residues.

The chain employs TRBV29-1 and TRBJ1-5; a possible D gene is TRBD1 (5 bases). Per the germline V gene, CDR1 is SQVTM and CDR2 is ANQGSEA. The CDR3 has 12 residues. V was cut by 6 bases and J by 9 bases, with 15 bases left in between. The CDR3 here is CSVGQGVGPQHF. The CDR3 bases are TGCAGCGTCGGGCAGGGCGTAGGGCCCCAGCATTTT.

Concerning this clonotype: Just one base apart from a much larger clone, this may be a read error. The V call is TRBV20-1, the J call TRBJ2-7, with D perhaps TRBD2 (6 bases). Germline CDR1 reads DFQATT; CDR2 reads SNEGSKA (reference sequence). The CDR3 is made up of 14 amino acids. The CDR3 DNA follows: TGCAGTGCTTTCAGGCGGGACGGATCCTCCGAGCAGTACTTC. This codes for CSAFRRDGSSEQYF.

Notes on this clonotype: This clone may be a read error of a much larger clone one base away. In nucleotides, the CDR3 is TGTGCCAGCAGGGGACAGGGCTACGAGCAGTACTTC. Translation: CASRGQGYEQYF. This rearrangement joins TRBV28 to TRBJ2-7; 9 nucleotides line up with TRBD1. CDR3 length equals 12 residues. The germline gives CDR1 MDHEN, CDR2 SYDVKM. Trimming at V came to 6 bases and at J to 3 bases, leaving 0 bases not matched to a gene.

This clonotype was observed at least ten times. The CDR3 bases are TGTGCCAGCAGTTTAGGGGTAGCCGGGGAGCTGTTTTTT. This translates into CASSLGVAGELFF. The chain couples TRBV12-3 or TRBV12-4 to TRBJ2-2, with D unclear. The CDR3 loop spans 13 amino acids. V was pared by 1 base and J by 6 bases, with 6 bases between.

A note on this clonotype: A read error may be the cause here, since a much bigger clone is one base away. V and J are TRBV20-1 and TRBJ2-7; TRBD1 matches at 9 bases. CDR1 is DFQATT, CDR2 SNEGSKA, per germline (reference sequence). This CDR3 contains 14 residues. With V trimmed by 6 bases and J by 6 bases, 12 bases remained unmatched. The DNA of the CDR3 is TGCAGTGCAGACCGGGACAGGGTCCCCTCCGAGCAGTACTTC. Its protein product is CSADRDRVPSEQYF.